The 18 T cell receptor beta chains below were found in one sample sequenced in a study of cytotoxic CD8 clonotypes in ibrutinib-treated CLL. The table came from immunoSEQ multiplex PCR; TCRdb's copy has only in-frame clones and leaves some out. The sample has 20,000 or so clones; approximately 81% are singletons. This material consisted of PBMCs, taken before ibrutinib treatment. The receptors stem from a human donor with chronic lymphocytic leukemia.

The CDR3 nucleotides read TGTGCCAGCAGCTCGGTCGGGCAGGGCCTGTATAAACTGTTTTTT. Amino acid sequence: CASSSVGQGLYKLFF. The gene calls are TRBV11-2 and TRBJ1-4; D may be TRBD1 (5 bases). Germline CDR1 SGHAT, CDR2 FQNNGV. Trimming shortened V by 4 bases and J by 11 bases, and 20 bases separated the two germline ends. The CDR3 is 15 amino acids.

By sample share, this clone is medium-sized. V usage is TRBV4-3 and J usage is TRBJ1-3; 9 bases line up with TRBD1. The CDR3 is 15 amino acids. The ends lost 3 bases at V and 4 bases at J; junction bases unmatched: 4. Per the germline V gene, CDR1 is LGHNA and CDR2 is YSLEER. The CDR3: CASSHSGQGGNTIYF. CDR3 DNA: TGCGCCAGCAGCCACTCGGGACAGGGAGGAAACACCATATATTTT.

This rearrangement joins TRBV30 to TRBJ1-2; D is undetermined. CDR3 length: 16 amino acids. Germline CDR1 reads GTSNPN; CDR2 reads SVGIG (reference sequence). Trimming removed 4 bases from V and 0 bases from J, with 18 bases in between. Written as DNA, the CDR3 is TGTGCCTGGACCACCATGCTCACCTTTACTAACTATGGCTACACCTTC. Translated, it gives CAWTTMLTFTNYGYTF.

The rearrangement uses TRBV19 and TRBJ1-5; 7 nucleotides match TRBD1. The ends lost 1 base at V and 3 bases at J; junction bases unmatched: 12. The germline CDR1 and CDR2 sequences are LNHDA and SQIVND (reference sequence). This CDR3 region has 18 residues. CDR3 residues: CASSIVGGGSGNNQPQHF. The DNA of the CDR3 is TGTGCCAGTAGTATAGTAGGGGGCGGGTCGGGTAACAATCAGCCCCAGCATTTT. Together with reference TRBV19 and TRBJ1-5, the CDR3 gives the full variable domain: DGGITQSPKYLFRKEGQNVTLSCEQNLNHDAMYWYRQDPGQGLRLIYYSQIVNDFQKGDIAEGYSVSREKKESFPLTVTSAQKNPTAFYLCASSIVGGGSGNNQPQHFGDGTRLSIL.

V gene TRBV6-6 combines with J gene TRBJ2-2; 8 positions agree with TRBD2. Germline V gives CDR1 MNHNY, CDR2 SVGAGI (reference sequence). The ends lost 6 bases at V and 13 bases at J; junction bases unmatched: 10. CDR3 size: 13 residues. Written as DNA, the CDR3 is TGTGCCAGCAGCCCCGGGGGGGCGACGGGGCTGTTTTTT. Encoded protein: CASSPGGATGLFF.

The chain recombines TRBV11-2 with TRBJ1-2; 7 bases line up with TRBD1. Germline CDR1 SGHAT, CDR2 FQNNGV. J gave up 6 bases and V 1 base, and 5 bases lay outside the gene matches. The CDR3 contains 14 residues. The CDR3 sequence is CASSLARGRNGYTF. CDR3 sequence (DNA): TGTGCCAGCAGCTTAGCAAGGGGGCGGAATGGCTACACCTTC.

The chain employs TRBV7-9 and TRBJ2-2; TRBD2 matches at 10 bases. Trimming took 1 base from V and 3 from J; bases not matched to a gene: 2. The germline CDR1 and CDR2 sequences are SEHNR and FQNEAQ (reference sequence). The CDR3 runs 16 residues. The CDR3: CASSLGLAGDTGELFF. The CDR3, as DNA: TGTGCCAGCAGCTTAGGACTAGCGGGCGACACCGGGGAGCTGTTTTTT.

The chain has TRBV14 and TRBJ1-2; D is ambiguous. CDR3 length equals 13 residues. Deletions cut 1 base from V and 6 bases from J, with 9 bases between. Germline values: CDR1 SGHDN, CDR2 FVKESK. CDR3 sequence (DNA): TGTGCCAGCAGCCAAGGTACAGCAAATGGCTACACCTTC. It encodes CASSQGTANGYTF.

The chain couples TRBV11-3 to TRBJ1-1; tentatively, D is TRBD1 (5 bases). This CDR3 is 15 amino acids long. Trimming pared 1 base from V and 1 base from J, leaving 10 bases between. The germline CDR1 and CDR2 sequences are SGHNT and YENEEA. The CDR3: CASSLGAGRNTEAFF. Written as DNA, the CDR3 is TGTGCCAGCAGCTTAGGGGCAGGGAGGAACACTGAAGCTTTCTTT.

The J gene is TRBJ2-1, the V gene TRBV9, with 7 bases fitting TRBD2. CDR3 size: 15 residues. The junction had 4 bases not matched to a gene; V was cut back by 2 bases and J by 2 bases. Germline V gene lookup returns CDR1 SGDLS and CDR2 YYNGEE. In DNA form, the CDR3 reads TGTGCCAGCAGCGTGGGAGCGGGAACCTACAATGAGCAGTTCTTC. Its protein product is CASSVGAGTYNEQFF.

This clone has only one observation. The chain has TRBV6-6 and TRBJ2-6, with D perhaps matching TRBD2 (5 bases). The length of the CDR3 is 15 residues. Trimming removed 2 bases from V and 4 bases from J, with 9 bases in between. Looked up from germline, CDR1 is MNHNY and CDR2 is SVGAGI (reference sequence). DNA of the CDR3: TGTGCCAGCAGTTACGCGATAGCGGGGGCCAACGTCCTGACTTTC. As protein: CASSYAIAGANVLTF.

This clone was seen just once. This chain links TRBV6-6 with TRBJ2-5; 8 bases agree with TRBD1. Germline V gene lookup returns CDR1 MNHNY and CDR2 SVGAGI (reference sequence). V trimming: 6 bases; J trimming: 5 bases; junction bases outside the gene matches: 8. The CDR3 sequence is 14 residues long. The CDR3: CASSSDRAGETQYF. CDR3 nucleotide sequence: TGTGCCAGCAGCTCGGACAGGGCGGGGGAGACCCAGTACTTC.

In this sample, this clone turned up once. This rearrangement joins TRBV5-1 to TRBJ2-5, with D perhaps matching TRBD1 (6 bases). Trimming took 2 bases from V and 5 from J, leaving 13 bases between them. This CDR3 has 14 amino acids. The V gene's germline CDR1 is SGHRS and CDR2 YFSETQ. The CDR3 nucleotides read TGCGCCAGCAGCTTCCATACTAGGGGGGAGACCCAGTACTTC. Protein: CASSFHTRGETQYF.

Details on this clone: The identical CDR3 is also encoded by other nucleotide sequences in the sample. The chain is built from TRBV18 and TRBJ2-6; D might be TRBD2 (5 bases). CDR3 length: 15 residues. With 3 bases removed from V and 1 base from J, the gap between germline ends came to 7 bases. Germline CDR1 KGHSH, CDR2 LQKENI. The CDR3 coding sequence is TGTGCCAGCTCACCGCCGGGGTCTGGGGCCAACGTCCTGACTTTC. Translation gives CASSPPGSGANVLTF.

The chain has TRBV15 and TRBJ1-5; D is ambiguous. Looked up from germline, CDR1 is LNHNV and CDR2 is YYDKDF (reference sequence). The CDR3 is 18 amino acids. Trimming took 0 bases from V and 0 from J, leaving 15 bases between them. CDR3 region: CATSRETGPAYSNQPQHF. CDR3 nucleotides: TGTGCCACCAGCAGAGAAACGGGCCCCGCATATAGCAATCAGCCCCAGCATTTT.

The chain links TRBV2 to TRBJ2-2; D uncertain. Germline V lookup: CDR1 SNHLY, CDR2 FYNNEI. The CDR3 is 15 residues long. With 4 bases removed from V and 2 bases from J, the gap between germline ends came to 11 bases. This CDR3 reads CASSVIGPNTGELFF. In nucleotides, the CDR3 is TGTGCCAGCAGTGTAATAGGACCAAACACCGGGGAGCTGTTTTTT.

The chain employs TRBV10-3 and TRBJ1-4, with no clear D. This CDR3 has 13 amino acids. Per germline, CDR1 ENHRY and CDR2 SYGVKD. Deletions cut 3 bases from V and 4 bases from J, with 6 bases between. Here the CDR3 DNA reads TGTGCCATCAGTGACGGAGTTAATGAAAAACTGTTTTTT. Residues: CAISDGVNEKLFF.

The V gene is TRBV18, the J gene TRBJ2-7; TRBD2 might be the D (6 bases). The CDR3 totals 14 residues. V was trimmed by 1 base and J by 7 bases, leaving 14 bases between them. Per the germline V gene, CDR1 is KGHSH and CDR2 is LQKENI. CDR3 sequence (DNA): TGTGCCAGCTCACCACTAGGTCCCGGAGGGGAGCAGTACTTC. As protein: CASSPLGPGGEQYF.